One and the same sample provided the 32 T cell receptor beta chains below, sequenced in a study of blood T cell repertoires in COVID-19. The repertoire was sequenced with immunoSEQ multiplex PCR; TCRdb's copy has only in-frame clones and lacks some. The sample yields about 44,000 clones, 80% to 90% seen once. Sequenced material: peripheral blood. Receptors were obtained from a human donor in a cohort sampled during active COVID-19.

The chain links TRBV7-9 to TRBJ2-5; a weak D match, TRBD2 (6 bases). Germline V gene sequence: CDR1 SEHNR, CDR2 FQNEAQ (reference sequence). Deletions cut 5 bases from V and 5 bases from J, with 15 bases between. The CDR3 covers 14 residues. CDR3 sequence: CASSLRTGGETQYF. The CDR3 coding sequence is TGTGCCAGCAGCCTTAGGACCGGGGGTGAGACCCAGTACTTC.

The chain joins TRBV3-1 (or the pseudogene TRBV3-2) to TRBJ1-4; TRBD1 aligns across 7 bases. The CDR3 extends over 16 amino acids. V shed 3 bases, J shed 4 bases, and the junction held 8 bases outside the gene matches. Looked up from germline, CDR1 is LGHDT and CDR2 is YNNKEL (reference sequence). The CDR3 loop reads CASSHPIQGINEKLFF. CDR3 nucleotide sequence: TGTGCCAGCAGCCATCCCATACAGGGGATTAATGAAAAACTGTTTTTT.

This chain's CDR3 is CASSQSLASRSQYF. The CDR3 DNA reads as TGTGCCAGCAGTCAGTCACTAGCGAGTCGTTCTCAGTACTTC. V usage is TRBV6-2 or TRBV6-3 and J usage is TRBJ2-5, with 7 bases fitting TRBD2. Trimming at V came to 5 bases and at J to 11 bases, leaving 14 bases not matched to a gene. CDR1 is MNHEY, CDR2 SVGEGT, per germline. The CDR3 length is 14 residues.

This rearrangement joins TRBV5-4 to TRBJ2-3; 9 bases fit TRBD1. The V segment lost 4 bases and the J segment 5 bases; nucleotides outside the gene matches: 8. This CDR3 spans 15 amino acids. Per the germline V gene, CDR1 is SGHNT and CDR2 is YYREEE (reference sequence). CDR3 residues: CASSLGTGSRDTQYF. The CDR3 DNA is TGTGCCAGCAGCCTAGGGACAGGGTCGAGAGATACGCAGTATTTT.

This clone was counted a single time. This chain uses TRBV28 with TRBJ2-1; TRBD2 aligns across 10 bases. In germline, CDR1 is MDHEN, CDR2 SYDVKM. The CDR3 is 14 residues long. The ends lost 6 bases at V and 8 bases at J; junction bases unmatched: 7. The CDR3 sequence: CASSSGGAGDEQFF. In nucleotides, the CDR3 is TGTGCCAGCAGCAGCGGGGGGGCCGGCGATGAGCAGTTCTTC. The whole variable domain, remainder taken from reference TRBV28 and TRBJ2-1, is DVKVTQSSRYLVKRTGEKVFLECVQDMDHENMFWYRQDPGLGLRLIYFSYDVKMKEKGDIPEGYSVSREKKERFSLILESASTNQTSMYLCASSSGGAGDEQFFGPGTRLTVL.

V usage is TRBV6-5 and J usage is TRBJ2-7, with 7 bases matching TRBD1. The CDR3 is made up of 13 amino acids. The V and J ends lost 6 bases and 7 bases, in that order; junction bases with no gene match: 9. From germline, CDR1 is MNHEY and CDR2 SVGAGI. CDR3 bases: TGTGCCAGCAGGGACGACAGGGCAGGGGAGCAGTACTTC. Translated: CASRDDRAGEQYF.

The chain recombines TRBV30 with TRBJ1-4; possibly TRBD1 for D (5 bases). CDR3 size: 13 residues. From germline, CDR1 is GTSNPN and CDR2 SVGIG (reference sequence). The V gene lost 4 bases and the J gene lost 5 bases, with 11 bases spanning the gap. The CDR3 region has the DNA TGTGCCTGGAACGGGGACTCAAATGAAAAACTGTTTTTT. Translating gives CAWNGDSNEKLFF.

This clone was detected a few times. This chain uses TRBV7-9 with TRBJ1-5; TRBD1 matches 7 bases. With 6 bases clipped from V and 0 bases from J, the junction kept 17 bases outside the gene matches. Germline V gives CDR1 SEHNR, CDR2 FQNEAQ (reference sequence). The CDR3 is 19 amino acids. This chain's CDR3 is CASRLSPDGTAYSNQPQHF. The CDR3 coding sequence is TGTGCCAGCAGATTATCACCTGACGGGACAGCTTATAGCAATCAGCCCCAGCATTTT.

The CDR3 nucleotides are TGTGCCAGTAGTTGGACAGGGGCTGGAAACACCATATATTTT. Translated: CASSWTGAGNTIYF. The chain recombines TRBV19 with TRBJ1-3; 9 bases align to TRBD1. V lost 5 bases, J lost 2 bases, and 1 base stayed unmatched. This CDR3 spans 14 amino acids. Germline CDR1 reads LNHDA; CDR2 reads SQIVND (reference sequence).

This sequence joins TRBV14 and TRBJ2-7; a possible D gene is TRBD1 (6 bases). Trimming cost V 0 bases and J 7 bases, with 16 bases left between them. The CDR3 runs to 15 residues. Germline V lookup: CDR1 SGHDN, CDR2 FVKESK. As DNA, the CDR3 is TGTGCCAGCAGCCAAGAAAGACCAGGGGCAGGAGAGCAGTACTTC. This sequence encodes CASSQERPGAGEQYF.

The rearrangement uses TRBV7-6 and TRBJ1-2; 7 nucleotides line up with TRBD1. CDR3 size: 15 residues. With V trimmed by 1 base and J by 7 bases, 9 bases remained unmatched. The germline V gene encodes CDR1 SGHVS and CDR2 FNYEAQ. The DNA of the CDR3 is TGTGCCAGCAGCTTAGGATCTGAGGGGGCGCCTGGCTACACCTTC. Amino acids: CASSLGSEGAPGYTF.

The chain links TRBV6-5 to TRBJ1-2; unclear D gene. V lost 6 bases, J lost 4 bases, and 12 bases lay in between. Germline V gene lookup returns CDR1 MNHEY and CDR2 SVGAGI. This CDR3 spans 13 amino acids. CDR3: CASSPRQAYGYTF. CDR3 sequence (DNA): TGTGCCAGCAGCCCGCGGCAAGCCTATGGCTACACCTTC.

The chain carries TRBV4-3 and TRBJ2-5; perhaps TRBD2 as D (5 bases). The CDR3 consists of 13 residues. CDR1 is LGHNA and CDR2 is YSLEER in the germline V gene. Trimming took off 3 bases at V and 5 bases at J, with 10 bases between the two ends. In DNA form, the CDR3 reads TGCGCCAGCAGCCAGGCAGGAGGTGAGACCCAGTACTTC. This encodes CASSQAGGETQYF.

The chain couples TRBV6-6 to TRBJ2-3; maybe TRBD1 (6 bases). From germline, CDR1 is MNHNY and CDR2 SVGAGI (reference sequence). The CDR3 has 14 amino acids. Between the trimmed V and J ends, which lost 8 bases and 3 bases, there was a span of 15 bases. CDR3 sequence reads: CASGEKGVTDTQYF. The DNA for the CDR3 is TGTGCCAGCGGAGAAAAGGGGGTTACAGATACGCAGTATTTT.

This clone was detected once. This rearrangement joins TRBV11-2 to TRBJ1-2; TRBD1 is a possible D gene (5 bases). This CDR3 is 15 amino acids long. V lost 0 bases to trimming and J lost 4 bases, with 12 bases between them. Germline V gene lookup returns CDR1 SGHAT and CDR2 FQNNGV. The CDR3 coding sequence is TGTGCCAGCAGCTTAGATCTTGGGCAGGGCTATGGCTACACCTTC. Translation: CASSLDLGQGYGYTF.

V and J are TRBV7-2 and TRBJ2-1; D possibly corresponds to TRBD1 (5 bases). Germline V gives CDR1 SGHTA, CDR2 FQGNSA. V lost 0 bases, J lost 12 bases, and 12 bases lay in between. This CDR3 spans 13 amino acids. CDR3 loop: CASSLAHTGGQFF. The CDR3 coding sequence is TGTGCCAGCAGCTTAGCGCATACAGGTGGGCAGTTCTTC.

This rearrangement joins TRBV15 to TRBJ2-2, with a tentative D call TRBD2 (5 bases). Per germline, CDR1 LNHNV and CDR2 YYDKDF (reference sequence). The CDR3 runs to 16 residues. The ends were cut back, 0 bases at V and 2 bases at J, with 10 bases in the middle. The CDR3 loop reads CATSRDSGFNTGELFF. DNA of the CDR3: TGTGCCACCAGCAGAGATTCGGGGTTTAACACCGGGGAGCTGTTTTTT.

This chain links TRBV21-1 with TRBJ2-7; TRBD1 is the table's D call, not checked against the DNA. TRBV21-1 constitutes a pseudogene. CDR3 length: 18 amino acids. CDR3 in amino acids: CASSKYLLDRSLYYEQYF. CDR3 bases: TGTGCCAGCAGCAAATATCTATTGGACAGGAGCCTTTACTACGAGCAGTACTTC.

The genes are TRBV5-5 and TRBJ1-2; TRBD1 might be the D (6 bases). This CDR3 comprises 15 residues. Germline V gene sequence: CDR1 SGHKS, CDR2 YYEKEE (reference sequence). The V end was cut by 4 bases, the J end by 3 bases, with 16 bases between. The CDR3 DNA reads TGTGCCAGCAGCCTAGGACCAGGGGATCACTATGGCTACACCTTC. Translation: CASSLGPGDHYGYTF.

This chain joins TRBV13 and TRBJ2-1, with D possibly matching TRBD2 (7 bases). This CDR3 spans 14 amino acids. CDR1 is PRHDT, CDR2 FYEKMQ, per germline (reference sequence). The V end lost 4 bases, the J end lost 7 bases, and 14 bases lay between the germline ends. This chain's CDR3 is CASSSAGAGNEQFF. Written as DNA, the CDR3 is TGTGCCAGCAGCTCCGCGGGGGCGGGGAATGAGCAGTTCTTC. Full variable domain (outside the CDR3, taken from reference TRBV13 and TRBJ2-1): AAGVIQSPRHLIKEKRETATLKCYPIPRHDTVYWYQQGPGQDPQFLISFYEKMQSDKGSIPDRFSAQQFSDYHSELNMSSLELGDSALYFCASSSAGAGNEQFFGPGTRLTVL.

The V call is TRBV7-3, the J call TRBJ2-1; weak D call: TRBD1 (6 bases). This CDR3 is 13 amino acids long. V shed 2 bases and J shed 5 bases, with 7 bases lying between them. Germline values: CDR1 SGHTA, CDR2 FQGTGA. The CDR3 loop is CASSLGQNNEQFF. The CDR3 DNA follows: TGTGCCAGCAGCTTAGGACAGAACAATGAGCAGTTCTTC.

The rearrangement uses TRBV7-9 and TRBJ2-2, with 11 positions matching TRBD2. The CDR3 covers 16 residues. The germline V gene has CDR1 SEHNR and CDR2 FQNEAQ (reference sequence). J was trimmed by 5 bases and V by 3 bases; bases with no gene match: 5. CDR3 loop: CASSFLAGGSTGELFF. CDR3 sequence (DNA): TGTGCCAGCAGCTTCCTAGCGGGGGGTTCGACCGGGGAGCTGTTTTTT.

V and J are TRBV5-6 and TRBJ2-3; 14 bases fit TRBD2. The CDR3 covers 15 residues. With V trimmed by 0 bases and J by 8 bases, 2 bases remained unmatched. Germline V gives CDR1 SGHDT, CDR2 YYEEEE. The CDR3 region is CASSLEGTSGGTQYF. For the CDR3, the DNA is TGTGCCAGCAGCTTGGAAGGGACTAGCGGGGGTACGCAGTATTTT.

CDR3 loop: CASSLGGIREKLFF. DNA for the CDR3: TGTGCCAGCAGCTTAGGGGGCATTCGGGAAAAACTGTTTTTT. The chain links TRBV7-2 to TRBJ1-4, with D possibly matching TRBD1 (5 bases). Germline CDR1 is SGHTA and CDR2 is FQGNSA. V lost 1 base, J lost 8 bases, and 11 bases lay in between. CDR3 length: 14 residues.

This clone came up a few times. The DNA for the CDR3 is TGTGCCATCAGTGAGAACAGTGGTGGCTACACCTTC. This translates into CAISENSGGYTF. The chain couples TRBV10-3 to TRBJ1-2, with D uncertain. The V end was cut by 2 bases, the J end by 7 bases, with 8 bases between. The CDR3 consists of 12 residues. CDR1 and CDR2 from the germline V gene are ENHRY and SYGVKD.

CDR3 amino acids: CASTQNSGTTNYGYTF. The CDR3 DNA reads TGTGCCAGCACCCAAAACTCCGGGACAACTAACTATGGCTACACCTTC. The chain is built from TRBV2 and TRBJ1-2, with a possible D match to TRBD1 (6 bases). V shed 7 bases and J shed 0 bases, with 18 bases lying between them. CDR3 length: 16 residues. Germline V gene lookup returns CDR1 SNHLY and CDR2 FYNNEI.

The chain uses TRBV6-6 and TRBJ1-1; D remains unclear. V was cut by 8 bases and J by 10 bases, with 20 bases left in between. CDR1 is MNHNY, CDR2 SVGAGI, per germline (reference sequence). CDR3 length equals 13 residues. CDR3 nucleotide sequence: TGTGCCAGCCTTAGGACTGAAAACCGGGGAGCTTTCTTT. This sequence encodes CASLRTENRGAFF.

This sequence joins TRBV29-1 and TRBJ2-7; D is possibly TRBD1 or TRBD2 (6 bases each). CDR1 and CDR2 (germline): SQVTM, ANQGSEA. This CDR3 is built from 12 residues. Deletions cut 7 bases from V and 2 bases from J, with 12 bases between. DNA of the CDR3: TGCAGCGGGGGGGCCAACACCTACGAGCAGTACTTC. This sequence encodes CSGGANTYEQYF.

This clone was detected once. The chain is built from TRBV6-6 and TRBJ2-5; perhaps TRBD2 as D (5 bases). The germline CDR1 and CDR2 sequences are MNHNY and SVGAGI (reference sequence). There are 11 residues in the CDR3. Trimming took 7 bases from V and 3 from J, leaving 6 bases between them. The CDR3 DNA reads as TGTGCCAGCACGGGGAAAGAGACCCAGTACTTC. Translation: CASTGKETQYF.

This chain joins TRBV29-1 and TRBJ2-5; TRBD2 aligns across 9 bases. The CDR3 runs 16 residues. The V gene's germline CDR1 is SQVTM and CDR2 ANQGSEA. With V trimmed by 4 bases and J by 4 bases, 13 bases remained unmatched. The CDR3 nucleotides read TGCAGCGTTGCGTTGTTTCAGCCTAGCGGGGCAGAGACCCAGTACTTC. It specifies CSVALFQPSGAETQYF.

The V gene is TRBV18, the J gene TRBJ2-3; the match to TRBD1 covers 12 bases. Unmatched junction bases numbered 4, after V lost 8 bases and J lost 4 bases. Per the germline V gene, CDR1 is KGHSH and CDR2 is LQKENI. CDR3 length: 14 residues. CDR3 bases: TGTGCCAGCCGGGGACAGGGGGCCGCAGATACGCAGTATTTT. Translation gives CASRGQGAADTQYF.

V and J are TRBV29-1 and TRBJ2-7; 9 positions match TRBD1. Germline V gene data show CDR1 as SQVTM and CDR2 as ANQGSEA. CDR3 length: 12 residues. V gave up 4 bases and J gave up 11 bases; unmatched junction bases: 9. In nucleotides, the CDR3 is TGCAGCGTTGGGGACAGGGCCGGCCGCAAGTACTTC. Protein product: CSVGDRAGRKYF.